Here is one T cell receptor (beta chain) with its context. Trimming stripped 5 bases from V and 6 bases from J, with 8 bases between. This CDR3 contains 11 residues. As processed by the authors: Counts of nucleated cells, estimated from reference gene primer amplification, were obtained. The method was immunoSEQ multiplex PCR; TCRdb's version includes in-frame clones alone and lacks a portion of them. The D gene and trimming were derived from the DNA, and the V and J assignments and clone size from that table. The sample consists of about 240,000 clones, roughly four fifths of them appearing once. The source of the sample is a study of blood T cell repertoires in COVID-19. Study context: PBMCs, B-cell-depleted T cells, or T cells provided the cDNA or gDNA that made up the material.

This clonotype was sampled from a woman aged 80 or over with acute or convalescent COVID-19. The chain recombines TRBV12-3 or TRBV12-4 with TRBJ2-7; unclear D gene. Sequencing was done on a sample of peripheral blood. CDR3 bases: TGTGCCAGCAGTCCTCTAATCGAGCAGTACTTC. This codes for CASSPLIEQYF.